A selection of T cell receptor beta chains follows, all from one sample in a study of T cell responses to AZD1222 COVID-19 vaccine. Using immunoSEQ multiplex PCR, the repertoire was profiled, and TCRdb retains in-frame clones only, with some absent. This table holds about 160,000 clones, roughly 94% found once. The sequences come from peripheral blood, collected 28 days after the second AZD1222 dose. The receptor set was obtained from an adult who received the AZD1222 COVID-19 vaccine. Both conserved end residues are part of each CDR3. The D gene is left open where the match is weak. Not all rows give a size; the values are once, few, many and, for expanded clones, a class.

V gene	clone size	D gene	J gene	CDR3 protein	CDR3 DNA
TRBV4-1	NA	NA	TRBJ2-1	CASSLPEGWGEPYNEQFF	TGCGCCAGCAGCCTACCCGAGGGGTGGGGGGAGCCTTACAATGAGCAGTTCTTC
TRBV19	NA	NA	TRBJ2-7	CASSIGETYEQYF	TGTGCCAGTAGTATAGGCGAGACCTACGAGCAGTACTTC
TRBV2	NA	NA	TRBJ1-5	CASMRDSNQPQHF	TGTGCCAGCATGAGGGACAGCAATCAGCCCCAGCATTTT
TRBV29-1	NA	TRBD1	TRBJ1-2	CSVVDREHGYTF	TGCAGCGTTGTAGACAGGGAACATGGCTACACCTTC
TRBV6-5	NA	NA	TRBJ1-2	CASSRQNYGYTF	TGTGCCAGCTCCCGGCAGAACTATGGCTACACCTTC
TRBV11-2	NA	NA	TRBJ1-2	CASSPNRVGGYTF	TGTGCCAGCAGCCCTAACAGGGTCGGTGGCTACACCTTC
TRBV5-1	NA	NA	TRBJ1-1	CASSLGHRVNTEAFF	TGCGCCAGCAGCTTGGGGCACAGGGTGAACACTGAAGCTTTCTTT
TRBV20-1	NA	TRBD1	TRBJ1-5	CSASDRVLANQPQHF	TGCAGTGCTAGTGACAGGGTATTGGCCAATCAGCCCCAGCATTTT
TRBV15	NA	NA	TRBJ2-7	CATSRDLGTLIEQYF	TGTGCCACCAGCAGAGATCTCGGGACATTAATTGAGCAGTACTTC
TRBV5-1	NA	NA	TRBJ2-2	CASSLNGDPRTGELFF	TGCGCCAGCAGCTTGAATGGGGACCCGAGGACCGGGGAGCTGTTTTTT
TRBV3-1/TRBV3-2	NA	NA	TRBJ1-4	CASSPSSGTNEKLFF	TGTGCCAGCAGCCCTAGTAGTGGGACTAATGAAAAACTGTTTTTT
TRBV18	NA	NA	TRBJ1-2	CASSPRGTDGYTF	TGTGCCAGCTCACCCCGCGGGACGGATGGCTACACCTTC
TRBV9	NA	NA	TRBJ2-6	CASSASRNRVAGANVLTF	TGTGCCAGCAGCGCGTCCCGGAATAGGGTGGCTGGGGCCAACGTCCTGACTTTC
TRBV30	NA	TRBD1	TRBJ1-2	CAWSGTGGDYGYTF	TGTGCCTGGAGTGGGACAGGGGGCGACTATGGCTACACCTTC
TRBV5-1	NA	NA	TRBJ1-1	CASSDGRTDNTEAFF	TGCGCCAGCAGCGATGGCCGGACAGACAACACTGAAGCTTTCTTT
TRBV15	NA	NA	TRBJ1-2	CATSRDRGTPRYTF	TGTGCCACCAGCAGAGACCGGGGAACTCCTCGCTACACCTTC
TRBV2	NA	NA	TRBJ1-1	CASRGRLSITEAFF	TGTGCCAGCAGAGGGAGGCTGTCCATTACTGAAGCTTTCTTT
TRBV19	NA	NA	TRBJ2-1	CASSIIGKSSYNEQFF	TGTGCCAGTAGTATCATCGGGAAAAGCTCCTACAATGAGCAGTTCTTC
TRBV6-5	NA	NA	TRBJ1-4	CASGRHEKLFF	TGTGCCAGCGGGCGGCACGAAAAACTGTTTTTT
TRBV6-5	NA	NA	TRBJ1-1	CATHRGADTEAFF	TGTGCCACCCACCGAGGGGCTGACACTGAAGCTTTCTTT
TRBV15	NA	NA	TRBJ1-4	CATSRLREKLFF	TGTGCCACCAGCAGATTACGTGAAAAACTGTTTTTT
TRBV5-1	NA	NA	TRBJ1-4	CASSLFGQSTNEKLFF	TGCGCCAGCAGCTTGTTTGGGCAGAGTACTAATGAAAAACTGTTTTTT
TRBV14	NA	NA	TRBJ1-4	CASSQVQGTTNEKLFF	TGTGCCAGCAGCCAAGTGCAGGGGACAACTAATGAAAAACTGTTTTTT
TRBV10-3	NA	TRBD1	TRBJ1-2	CAIEDRGHGYTF	TGTGCCATTGAGGACAGGGGGCATGGCTACACCTTC
TRBV15	NA	TRBD1	TRBJ2-7	CATSRDKGTVSWQYF	TGTGCCACCAGCAGAGATAAGGGGACAGTTTCTTGGCAGTACTTC
TRBV5-1	NA	NA	TRBJ1-3	CASSFRPDIGNTIYF	TGCGCCAGCAGCTTCCGCCCCGATATTGGAAACACCATATATTTT
TRBV29-1	NA	NA	TRBJ2-7	CSVAQGNPYEQYF	TGCAGCGTTGCCCAGGGGAACCCCTACGAGCAGTACTTC
TRBV5-1	NA	TRBD2	TRBJ2-1	CASREGLAGASEQFF	TGCGCCAGCAGGGAAGGACTAGCGGGGGCAAGTGAGCAGTTCTTC
TRBV7-2	NA	NA	TRBJ1-5	CASSLRGEQPQHF	TGTGCCAGCAGCTTACGGGGAGAACAGCCCCAGCATTTT
TRBV4-1	NA	TRBD1	TRBJ1-6	CASSPKDRVENSPLHF	TGCGCCAGCAGCCCAAAAGACAGGGTCGAAAATTCACCCCTCCACTTT
TRBV4-1	NA	TRBD1	TRBJ1-4	CASSQGETGLSEKLFF	TGCGCCAGCAGCCAAGGGGAGACAGGGCTGAGTGAAAAACTGTTTTTT
TRBV6-5	NA	NA	TRBJ2-5	CASRVQRETQYF	TGTGCCAGCAGGGTCCAAAGGGAGACCCAGTACTTC
TRBV5-4	NA	TRBD1	TRBJ2-4	CASSPGQGSDIQYF	TGTGCCAGCAGCCCGGGACAGGGGTCGGACATTCAGTACTTC
TRBV12-5	NA	TRBD1	TRBJ1-5	CASVIGQGNQPQHF	TGTGCTAGTGTCATCGGACAGGGGAATCAGCCCCAGCATTTT
TRBV5-4	NA	NA	TRBJ1-3	CASSLAGNSGNTIYF	TGTGCCAGCAGCTTGGCAGGTAACTCTGGAAACACCATATATTTT
TRBV2	NA	NA	TRBJ2-7	CASIQSGNAYEQYF	TGTGCCAGCATTCAGTCGGGGAACGCCTACGAGCAGTACTTC
TRBV7-2	NA	TRBD1	TRBJ1-2	CASSLYQGGNYGYTF	TGTGCCAGCAGCTTATACCAGGGGGGGAACTATGGCTACACCTTC
TRBV7-9	NA	NA	TRBJ1-1	CASSLEGLRVTEAFF	TGTGCCAGCAGCTTAGAGGGACTCCGAGTCACTGAAGCTTTCTTT
TRBV6-4	few	NA	TRBJ1-1	CASSPDRTNTEAFF	TGTGCCAGCAGCCCCGACAGGACCAACACTGAAGCTTTCTTT
TRBV14	NA	NA	TRBJ1-2	CASSQSKYGDTRYGYTF	TGTGCCAGCAGCCAATCGAAGTATGGGGACACCCGCTATGGCTACACCTTC
TRBV10-3	NA	NA	TRBJ1-3	CAISESGAGNGNTIYF	TGTGCCATCAGTGAGTCAGGGGCAGGCAATGGAAACACCATATATTTT
TRBV4-1	few	NA	TRBJ2-7	CASSQAMEPKYF	TGCGCCAGCAGCCAAGCTATGGAACCTAAGTACTTC
TRBV6-5	NA	TRBD1	TRBJ1-1	CASTQGGSGVTEAFF	TGTGCCAGCACTCAGGGGGGCTCTGGGGTCACTGAAGCTTTCTTT
TRBV5-1	NA	NA	TRBJ1-4	CASGALDGGEKLFF	TGCGCCAGCGGGGCCTTGGACGGAGGCGAAAAACTGTTTTTT
TRBV7-2	NA	TRBD1	TRBJ2-1	CASSFYRDSLYNEQFF	TGTGCCAGCAGCTTTTACCGGGACAGTCTATACAATGAGCAGTTCTTC
TRBV6-2/TRBV6-3	NA	NA	TRBJ1-6	CASSYDGGGFGSPLHF	TGTGCCAGCAGTTACGACGGGGGAGGATTTGGTTCACCCCTCCACTTT